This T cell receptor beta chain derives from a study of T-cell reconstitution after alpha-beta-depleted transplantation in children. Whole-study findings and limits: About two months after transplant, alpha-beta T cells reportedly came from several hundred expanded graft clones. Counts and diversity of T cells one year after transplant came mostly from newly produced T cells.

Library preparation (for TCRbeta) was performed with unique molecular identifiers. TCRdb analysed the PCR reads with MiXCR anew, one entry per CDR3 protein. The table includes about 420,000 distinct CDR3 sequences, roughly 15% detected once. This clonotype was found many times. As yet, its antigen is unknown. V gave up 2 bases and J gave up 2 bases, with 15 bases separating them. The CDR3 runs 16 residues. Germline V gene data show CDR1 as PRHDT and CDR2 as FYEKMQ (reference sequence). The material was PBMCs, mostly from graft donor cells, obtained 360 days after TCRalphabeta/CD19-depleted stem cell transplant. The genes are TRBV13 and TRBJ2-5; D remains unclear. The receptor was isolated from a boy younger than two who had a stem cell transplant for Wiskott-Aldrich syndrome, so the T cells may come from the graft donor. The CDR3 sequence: CASSLRTRERQETQYF. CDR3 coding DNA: TGTGCCAGCAGCTTACGAACCCGAGAGCGTCAAGAGACCCAGTACTTC. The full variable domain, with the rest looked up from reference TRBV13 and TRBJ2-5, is AAGVIQSPRHLIKEKRETATLKCYPIPRHDTVYWYQQGPGQDPQFLISFYEKMQSDKGSIPDRFSAQQFSDYHSELNMSSLELGDSALYFCASSLRTRERQETQYFGPGTRLLVL.